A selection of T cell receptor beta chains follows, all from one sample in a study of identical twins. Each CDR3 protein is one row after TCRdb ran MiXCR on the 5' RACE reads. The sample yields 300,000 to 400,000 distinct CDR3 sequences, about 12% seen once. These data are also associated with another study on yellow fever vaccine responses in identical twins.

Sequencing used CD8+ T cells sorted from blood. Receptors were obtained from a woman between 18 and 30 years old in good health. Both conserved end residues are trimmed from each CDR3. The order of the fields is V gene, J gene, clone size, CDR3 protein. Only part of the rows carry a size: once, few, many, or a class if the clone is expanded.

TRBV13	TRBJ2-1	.	ASSSPYYPGTSGQRGEQF
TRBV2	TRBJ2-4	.	ASQARAGAKNIQY
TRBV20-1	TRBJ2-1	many	SATPGWGYNEQF
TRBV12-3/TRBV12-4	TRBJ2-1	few	ASTHGLAGDHEQF
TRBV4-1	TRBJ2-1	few	ASSQPTSGRTNEQF
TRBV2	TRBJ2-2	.	ASGGTTPSEYTGELF
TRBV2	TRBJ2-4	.	ASSPGLAGELAKNIQY
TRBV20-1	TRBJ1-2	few	SAFPDSPNYGYT
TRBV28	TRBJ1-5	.	ASSPREGDSNQPQH
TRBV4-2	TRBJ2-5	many	ASSQYLAGGGETQY
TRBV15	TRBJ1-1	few	ATSRDRGQGAWIEAF
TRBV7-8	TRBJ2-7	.	ASRGTGLAGQTYEQY
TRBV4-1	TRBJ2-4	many	ASSQENTGRPKNIQY
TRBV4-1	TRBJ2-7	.	ASSQDLRAGTTGEQY
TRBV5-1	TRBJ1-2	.	ASSLGSSDYGYT
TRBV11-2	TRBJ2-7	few	ASSPFYEQY
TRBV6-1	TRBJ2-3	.	ASSDWPLREWADTQY
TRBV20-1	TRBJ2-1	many	SARASGNPYNEQF
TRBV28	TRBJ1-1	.	ASGDRDDTEAF
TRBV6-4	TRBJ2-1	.	ASSDDGGGPVYEQF
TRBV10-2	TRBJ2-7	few	ASTGGGEQY
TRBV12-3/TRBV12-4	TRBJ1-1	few	ASSVGRSGTEAF
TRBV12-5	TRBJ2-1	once	ASGLVLGTSARNGQF
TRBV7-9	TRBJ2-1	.	ASSSPGTGRPEQF
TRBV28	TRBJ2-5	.	ASSWPGLNRETQY
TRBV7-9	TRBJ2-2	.	ASSLVDGGPDTGELF
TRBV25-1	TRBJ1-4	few	ASSDGGDEKLF
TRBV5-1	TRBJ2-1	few	ASSSELTSGKAQF
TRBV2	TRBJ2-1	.	ASSEATGPGGYNEQF
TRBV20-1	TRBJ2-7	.	SARTLMTSGDPYEQY
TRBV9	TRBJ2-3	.	ASSVPKTAGLASTDTQY
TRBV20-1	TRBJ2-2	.	CFRVPRGAETTGELF
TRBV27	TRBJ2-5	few	ATRRGGYSETQY
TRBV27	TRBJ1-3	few	ASSKKSGNTIY
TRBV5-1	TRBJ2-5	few	ASSRGTSGLTWETQY
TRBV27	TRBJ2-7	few	ASSLKNFDKQY
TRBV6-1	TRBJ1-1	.	ASETGTGKNTEAF
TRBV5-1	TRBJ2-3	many	ASSMHREELMTDTQY
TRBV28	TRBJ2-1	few	ASSSTLAGNYNEQF
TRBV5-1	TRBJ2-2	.	ASSPSGGSNTGELF
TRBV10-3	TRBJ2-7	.	ASIPEVDYYEQY
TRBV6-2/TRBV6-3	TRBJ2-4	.	ASGTSRDIQY
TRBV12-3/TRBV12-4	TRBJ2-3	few	ASSSRGLAGVGDTQY
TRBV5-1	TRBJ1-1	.	ASSAPGGLTEAF
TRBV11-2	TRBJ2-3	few	ASSLKFSATDTQY
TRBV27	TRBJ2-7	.	ASSGTGPPYEQY
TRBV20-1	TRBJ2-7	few	SGRTSESYEQY